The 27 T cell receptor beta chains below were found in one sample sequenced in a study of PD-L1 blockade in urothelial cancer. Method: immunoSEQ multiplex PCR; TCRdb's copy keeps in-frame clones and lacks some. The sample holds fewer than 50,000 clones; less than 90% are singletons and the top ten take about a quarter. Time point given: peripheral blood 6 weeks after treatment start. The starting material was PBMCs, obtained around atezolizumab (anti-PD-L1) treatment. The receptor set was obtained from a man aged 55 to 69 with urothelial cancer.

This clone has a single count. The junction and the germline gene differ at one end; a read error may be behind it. Written as DNA, the CDR3 is TGTGCTAGCAGCTTAGGGGACAGGCAGACAGATACGCAGTATTTT. Its protein product is CASSLGDRQTDTQYF. The V gene is TRBV7-7, the J gene TRBJ2-3, with TRBD1 matching over 8 bases. Germline-derived CDR1 and CDR2 are SSHAT and FNYEAQ (reference sequence). The CDR3 sequence is 15 residues long.

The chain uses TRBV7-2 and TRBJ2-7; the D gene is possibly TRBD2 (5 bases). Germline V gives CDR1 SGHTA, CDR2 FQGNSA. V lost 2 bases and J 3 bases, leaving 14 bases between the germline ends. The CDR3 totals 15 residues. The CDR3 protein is CASSLLVGVGYEQYF. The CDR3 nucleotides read TGTGCCAGCAGCTTACTGGTGGGAGTGGGCTACGAGCAGTACTTC.

The CDR3 protein is CASSSSAGQTFDQPQHF. CDR3 bases: TGCGCCAGCAGTTCAAGCGCCGGACAGACATTTGATCAGCCCCAGCATTTT. V is TRBV4-1 and J is TRBJ1-5; D is possibly TRBD1 (6 bases). Trimming took 6 bases from V and 5 from J, leaving 23 bases between them. The CDR3 loop spans 17 amino acids. Germline V lookup: CDR1 MGHRA, CDR2 YSYEKL.

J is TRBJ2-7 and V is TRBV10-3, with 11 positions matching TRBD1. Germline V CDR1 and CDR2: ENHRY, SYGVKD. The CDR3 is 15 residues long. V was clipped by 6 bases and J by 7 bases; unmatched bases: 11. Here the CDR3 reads CAISAYSGTGGEQYF. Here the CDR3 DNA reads TGTGCCATCAGCGCCTACTCCGGGACAGGGGGAGAGCAGTACTTC.

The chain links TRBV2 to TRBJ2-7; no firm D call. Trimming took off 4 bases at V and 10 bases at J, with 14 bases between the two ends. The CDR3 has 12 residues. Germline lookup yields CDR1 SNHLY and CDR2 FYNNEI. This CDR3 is CASSADTHRQYF. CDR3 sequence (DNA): TGTGCCAGCAGTGCTGACACCCACCGACAGTACTTC.

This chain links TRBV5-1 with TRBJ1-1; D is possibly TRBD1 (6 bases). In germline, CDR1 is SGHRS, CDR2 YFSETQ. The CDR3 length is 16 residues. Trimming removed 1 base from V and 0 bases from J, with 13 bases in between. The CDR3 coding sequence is TGCGCCAGCAGCTTGATCCCGGGACAAGTGAACACTGAAGCTTTCTTT. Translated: CASSLIPGQVNTEAFF.

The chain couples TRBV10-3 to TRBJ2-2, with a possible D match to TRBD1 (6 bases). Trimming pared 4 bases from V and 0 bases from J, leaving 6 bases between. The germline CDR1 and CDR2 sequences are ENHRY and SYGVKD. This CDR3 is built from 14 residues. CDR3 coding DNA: TGTGCCATCAGTGGGACAGCGAACACCGGGGAGCTGTTTTTT. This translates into CAISGTANTGELFF.

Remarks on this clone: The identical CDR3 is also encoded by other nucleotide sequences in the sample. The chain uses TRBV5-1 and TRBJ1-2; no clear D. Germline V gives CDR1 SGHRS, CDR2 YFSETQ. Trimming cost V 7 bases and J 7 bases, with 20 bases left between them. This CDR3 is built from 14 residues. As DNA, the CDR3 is TGCGCCAGCGGACCCTCGCCACAGAGGGCTGGCTACACCTTC. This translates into CASGPSPQRAGYTF.

The chain's CDR3 is CASRVETDGNTIYF. The CDR3 DNA follows: TGTGCCAGCAGGGTGGAGACAGATGGAAACACCATATATTTT. The chain combines TRBV6-5 with TRBJ1-3, with D perhaps matching TRBD1 (5 bases). The CDR3 is 14 amino acids. The V and J ends lost 6 bases and 3 bases respectively, with 12 bases between them. The germline V gene encodes CDR1 MNHEY and CDR2 SVGAGI.

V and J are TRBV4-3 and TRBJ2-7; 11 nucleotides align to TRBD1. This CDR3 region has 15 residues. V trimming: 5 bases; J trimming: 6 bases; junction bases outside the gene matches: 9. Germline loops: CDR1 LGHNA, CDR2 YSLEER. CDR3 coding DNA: TGCGCCAGCAGCTCTACCCCCGGACAGGGGGCCGAGCAGTACTTC. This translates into CASSSTPGQGAEQYF.

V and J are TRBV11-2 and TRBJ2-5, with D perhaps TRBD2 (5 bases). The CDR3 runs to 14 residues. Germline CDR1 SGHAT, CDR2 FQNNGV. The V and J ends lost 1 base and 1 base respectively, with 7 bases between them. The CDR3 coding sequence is TGTGCCAGCAGCTTAGCGGGGAGCCAAGAGACCCAGTACTTC. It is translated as CASSLAGSQETQYF.

The CDR3 bases are TGTGCCAGCAGTGAGAGCCAACACTACCCCCAAGGGGCCCAGTACTTC. This gives the protein CASSESQHYPQGAQYF. The chain links TRBV2 to TRBJ2-5; TRBD1 might be the D (5 bases). V lost 3 bases and J lost 9, with 23 bases in between. CDR1 and CDR2 from the germline V gene are SNHLY and FYNNEI. The CDR3 is 16 amino acids.

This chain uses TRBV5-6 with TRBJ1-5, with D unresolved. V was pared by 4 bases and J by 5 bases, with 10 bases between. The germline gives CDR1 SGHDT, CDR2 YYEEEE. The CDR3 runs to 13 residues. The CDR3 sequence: CASSEGRDQPQHF. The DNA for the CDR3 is TGTGCCAGCAGCGAGGGAAGGGATCAGCCCCAGCATTTT.

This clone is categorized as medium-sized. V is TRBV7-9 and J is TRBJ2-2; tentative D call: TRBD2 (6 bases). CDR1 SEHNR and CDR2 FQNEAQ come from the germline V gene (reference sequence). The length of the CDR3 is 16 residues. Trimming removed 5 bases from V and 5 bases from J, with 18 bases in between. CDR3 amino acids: CASSNEREYGTGELFF. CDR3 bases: TGTGCCAGCAGCAACGAACGGGAGTACGGGACCGGGGAGCTGTTTTTT.

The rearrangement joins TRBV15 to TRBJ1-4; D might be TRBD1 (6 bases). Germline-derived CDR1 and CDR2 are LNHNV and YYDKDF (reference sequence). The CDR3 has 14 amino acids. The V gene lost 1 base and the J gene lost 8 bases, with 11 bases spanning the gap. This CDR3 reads CATSRVGQEEKLFF. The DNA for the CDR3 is TGTGCCACCAGCAGAGTGGGACAAGAGGAAAAACTGTTTTTT.

CDR3 amino acids: CASSHLGVGTGLNTEAFF. Here the CDR3 DNA reads TGTGCCAGCAGCCACTTGGGTGTGGGCACAGGGTTGAACACTGAAGCTTTCTTT. The chain uses TRBV14 and TRBJ1-1; TRBD1 is a possible D gene (6 bases). Trimming removed 3 bases from V and 0 bases from J, with 20 bases in between. Germline V gene lookup returns CDR1 SGHDN and CDR2 FVKESK. The CDR3 totals 18 residues.

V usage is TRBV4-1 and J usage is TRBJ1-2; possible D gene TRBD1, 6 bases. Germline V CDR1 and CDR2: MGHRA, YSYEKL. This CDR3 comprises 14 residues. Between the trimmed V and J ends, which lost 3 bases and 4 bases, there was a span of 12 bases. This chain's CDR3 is CASSHQGKGYGYTF. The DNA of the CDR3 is TGCGCCAGCAGCCACCAGGGGAAGGGCTATGGCTACACCTTC.

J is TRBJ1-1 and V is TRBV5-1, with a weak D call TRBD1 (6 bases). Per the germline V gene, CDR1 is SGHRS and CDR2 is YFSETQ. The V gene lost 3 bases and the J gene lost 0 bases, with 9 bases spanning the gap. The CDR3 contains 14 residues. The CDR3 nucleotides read TGCGCCAGCAGCTCCGGGACAATGAACACTGAAGCTTTCTTT. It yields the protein CASSSGTMNTEAFF.

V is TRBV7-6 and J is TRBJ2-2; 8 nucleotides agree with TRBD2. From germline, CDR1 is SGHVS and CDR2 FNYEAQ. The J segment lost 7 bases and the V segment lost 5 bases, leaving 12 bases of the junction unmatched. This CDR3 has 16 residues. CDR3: CASSPRASGYNGELFF. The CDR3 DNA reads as TGTGCCAGCAGCCCCCGGGCTAGCGGGTACAACGGGGAGCTGTTTTTT. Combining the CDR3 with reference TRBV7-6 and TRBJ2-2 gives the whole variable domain GAGVSQSPRYKVTKRGQDVALRCDPISGHVSLYWYRQALGQGPEFLTYFNYEAQQDKSGLPNDRFSAERPEGSISTLTIQRTEQRDSAMYRCASSPRASGYNGELFFGEGSRLTVL.

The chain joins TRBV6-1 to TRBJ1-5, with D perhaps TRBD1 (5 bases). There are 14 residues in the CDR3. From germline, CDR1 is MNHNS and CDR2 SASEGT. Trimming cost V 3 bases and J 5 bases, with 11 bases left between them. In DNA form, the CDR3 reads TGTGCCAGCAGTGAGACACGGGGGGATCAGCCCCAGCATTTT. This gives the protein CASSETRGDQPQHF.

In nucleotides, the CDR3 is TGTGCCAGCAACGAACAGGGGACAGGGGTGTCTTCCGAGCAGTACTTC. Its protein product is CASNEQGTGVSSEQYF. V and J are TRBV13 and TRBJ2-7, with TRBD1 identical over 10 bases. The J segment lost 6 bases and the V segment lost 7 bases, leaving 15 bases of the junction unmatched. The CDR3 spans 16 residues. The germline gives CDR1 PRHDT, CDR2 FYEKMQ (reference sequence).

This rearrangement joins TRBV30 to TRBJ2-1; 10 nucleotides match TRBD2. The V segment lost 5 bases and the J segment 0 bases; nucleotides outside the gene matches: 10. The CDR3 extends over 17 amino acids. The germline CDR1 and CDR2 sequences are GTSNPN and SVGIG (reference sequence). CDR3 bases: TGTGCCTGGGGACTAGCGGTGTTAAGTAGCTCCTACAATGAGCAGTTCTTC. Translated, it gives CAWGLAVLSSSYNEQFF. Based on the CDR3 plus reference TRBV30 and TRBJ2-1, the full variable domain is SQTIHQWPATLVQPVGSPLSLECTVEGTSNPNLYWYRQAAGRGLQLLFYSVGIGQISSEVPQNLSASRPQDRQFILSSKKLLLSDSGFYLCAWGLAVLSSSYNEQFFGPGTRLTVL.

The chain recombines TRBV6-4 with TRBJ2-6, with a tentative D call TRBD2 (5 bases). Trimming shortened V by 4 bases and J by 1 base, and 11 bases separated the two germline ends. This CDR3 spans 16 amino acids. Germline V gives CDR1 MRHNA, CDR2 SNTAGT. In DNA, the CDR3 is TGTGCCAGCAGTGCCGGGGTTAATTCTGGGGCCAACGTCCTGACTTTC. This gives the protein CASSAGVNSGANVLTF.

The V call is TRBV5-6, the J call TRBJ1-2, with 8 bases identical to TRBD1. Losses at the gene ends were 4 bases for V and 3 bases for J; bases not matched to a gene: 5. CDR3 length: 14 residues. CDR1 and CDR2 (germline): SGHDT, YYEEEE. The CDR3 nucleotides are TGTGCCAGCAGCCCAGGACAGGGCTACTATGGCTACACCTTC. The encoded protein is CASSPGQGYYGYTF.

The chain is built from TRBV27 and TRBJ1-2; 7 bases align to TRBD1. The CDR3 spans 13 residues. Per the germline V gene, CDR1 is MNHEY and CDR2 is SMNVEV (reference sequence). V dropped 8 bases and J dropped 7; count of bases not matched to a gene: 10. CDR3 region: CASGSGTVIGYTF. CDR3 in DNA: TGTGCCAGCGGTTCGGGGACAGTTATTGGCTACACCTTC.

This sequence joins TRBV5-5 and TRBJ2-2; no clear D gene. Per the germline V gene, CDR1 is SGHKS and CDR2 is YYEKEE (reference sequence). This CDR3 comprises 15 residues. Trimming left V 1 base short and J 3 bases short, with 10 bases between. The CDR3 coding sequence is TGTGCCAGCAGCTTGTCAGGAACCTACACCGGGGAGCTGTTTTTT. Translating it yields CASSLSGTYTGELFF.

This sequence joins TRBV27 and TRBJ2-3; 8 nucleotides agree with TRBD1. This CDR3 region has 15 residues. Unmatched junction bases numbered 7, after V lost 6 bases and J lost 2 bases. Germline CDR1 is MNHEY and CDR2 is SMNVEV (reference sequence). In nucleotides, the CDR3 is TGTGCCAGCAGCCAGGGACAGGTGGACACAGATACGCAGTATTTT. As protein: CASSQGQVDTDTQYF.